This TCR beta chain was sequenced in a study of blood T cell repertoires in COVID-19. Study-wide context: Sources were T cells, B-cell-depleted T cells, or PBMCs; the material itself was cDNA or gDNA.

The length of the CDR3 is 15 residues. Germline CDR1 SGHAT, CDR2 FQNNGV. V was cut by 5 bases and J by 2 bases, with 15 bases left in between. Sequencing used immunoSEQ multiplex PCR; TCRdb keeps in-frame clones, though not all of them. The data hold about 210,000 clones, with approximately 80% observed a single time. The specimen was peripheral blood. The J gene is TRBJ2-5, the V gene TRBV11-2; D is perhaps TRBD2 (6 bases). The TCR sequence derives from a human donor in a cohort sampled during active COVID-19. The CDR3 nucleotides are TGTGCCAGCAGCCTCCCAAGCGGGCAGCAAGAGACCCAGTACTTC. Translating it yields CASSLPSGQQETQYF.